This entry describes one TCR beta chain. The antigen remains unidentified. With 9 bases clipped from V and 2 bases from J, the junction kept 5 bases outside the gene matches. Germline CDR1 is MNHEY and CDR2 is SVGAGI. The CDR3 sequence is 13 residues long. This specimen comes from a study of T cell responses to AZD1222 COVID-19 vaccine. About the research overall: Second doses were pooled across both intervals (about 4 or about 12 weeks).

Study-wide results and limits: Spike-specific TCR breadth and depth grew following two AZD1222 doses.

The assay was immunoSEQ multiplex PCR, and TCRdb's table has in-frame clones only and misses some. The profile covers 120,000 or so clones, with about 85% appearing a single time and approximately 6.6% taken by the ten largest. The sequence derives from an adult in good health. Sequenced material: peripheral blood, taken on day 0 of AZD1222 vaccination. The chain uses TRBV6-5 and TRBJ1-2; 8 bases line up with TRBD1. The CDR3 DNA follows: TGTGCCAGTAGATACAGGGGGAACTATGGCTACACCTTC. It translates to CASRYRGNYGYTF.